These 21 T cell receptor beta chains share one sample of origin, sequenced in a study of beta chain features in type 1 diabetes. The investigators reverse transcribed all of the isolated RNA, so they sequenced expressed TCRB transcripts. Here immunoSEQ multiplex PCR was the method, and the copy in TCRdb shows in-frame clones only, minus some. The repertoire holds about 360,000 clones, with about 12% as singletons. The sample was naive CD4+ T cells from blood. The receptors come from a man younger than 30 in good health.

The rearrangement links TRBV7-2 to TRBJ2-7, with 7 positions matching TRBD1. V lost 4 bases, J lost 2 bases, and 14 bases stayed unmatched. Germline-derived CDR1 and CDR2 are SGHTA and FQGNSA. This CDR3 region has 17 residues. As DNA, the CDR3 is TGTGCCAGCAGCTCAGGGCCGACAGGGATAGTTCCCTACGAGCAGTACTTC. It encodes CASSSGPTGIVPYEQYF.

There are a few counts of this clone. This chain uses TRBV2 with TRBJ2-3, with 7 bases lining up with TRBD2. CDR3 size: 12 residues. Looked up from germline, CDR1 is SNHLY and CDR2 is FYNNEI. V lost 2 bases and J lost 9; bases outside the gene matches: 2. CDR3 coding DNA: TGTGCCAGCAGTGAAACCGGGGGGACGCAGTATTTT. It codes for CASSETGGTQYF.

This clone was observed a few times. This chain links TRBV7-2 with TRBJ1-1, with a weak D call TRBD1 (5 bases). Trimming shortened V by 5 bases and J by 1 base, and 14 bases separated the two germline ends. Germline CDR1 SGHTA, CDR2 FQGNSA. The CDR3 runs to 15 residues. CDR3 coding DNA: TGTGCCAGCAGCCCCCTGGGGCTTCGGAACACTGAAGCTTTCTTT. The encoded protein is CASSPLGLRNTEAFF.

This clone was detected only a few times. This chain uses TRBV7-2 with TRBJ2-5; 9 nucleotides agree with TRBD2. The CDR3 runs 13 residues. CDR1 and CDR2 (germline): SGHTA, FQGNSA. Unmatched junction bases numbered 4, after V lost 6 bases and J lost 5 bases. CDR3 sequence reads: CASSFTSGETQYF. The CDR3 bases are TGTGCCAGCAGTTTTACTAGCGGGGAGACCCAGTACTTC. Filled out from reference TRBV7-2 and TRBJ2-5, the complete variable domain reads GAGVSQSPSNKVTEKGKDVELRCDPISGHTALYWYRQSLGQGLEFLIYFQGNSAPDKSGLPSDRFSAERTGGSVSTLTIQRTQQEDSAVYLCASSFTSGETQYFGPGTRLLVL.

This clone was detected only a few times. The rearrangement uses TRBV9 and TRBJ2-7, with D tentatively TRBD1 (5 bases). The germline gives CDR1 SGDLS, CDR2 YYNGEE. With 4 bases removed from V and 4 bases from J, the gap between germline ends came to 18 bases. The CDR3 runs 15 residues. The CDR3 region is CASSPKGQRSYEQYF. The DNA of the CDR3 is TGTGCCAGCAGCCCAAAGGGGCAAAGATCGTACGAGCAGTACTTC.

Only a few counts were recorded for this clone. The chain joins TRBV10-3 to TRBJ2-3; no definite D call. Germline lookup yields CDR1 ENHRY and CDR2 SYGVKD. Deletions cut 3 bases from V and 5 bases from J, with 12 bases between. CDR3 size: 14 residues. The chain's CDR3 is CAISDRLAVDTQYF. CDR3 sequence (DNA): TGTGCCATCAGTGACAGGCTCGCAGTAGATACGCAGTATTTT.

This clone appeared a few times. The chain recombines TRBV30 with TRBJ1-1, with TRBD1 identical over 7 bases. Germline CDR1 reads GTSNPN; CDR2 reads SVGIG (reference sequence). The V segment lost 4 bases and the J segment 2 bases; nucleotides outside the gene matches: 4. The CDR3 has 13 residues. This CDR3 reads CAWITGDNTEAFF. The CDR3 DNA sequence: TGTGCCTGGATTACAGGGGACAACACTGAAGCTTTCTTT.

This clone was observed a few times. J is TRBJ2-5 and V is TRBV7-2, with D possibly TRBD2 on 5 matching bases. The CDR3 loop spans 14 amino acids. V was clipped by 3 bases and J by 3 bases, with 11 bases between them. The V gene's germline CDR1 is SGHTA and CDR2 FQGNSA. The CDR3 reads CASSFQVGEETQYF. The CDR3 region has the DNA TGTGCCAGCAGCTTTCAGGTGGGAGAAGAGACCCAGTACTTC.

This chain joins TRBV7-9 and TRBJ2-1, with 13 positions matching TRBD2. Germline trimming cut 5 bases from V and 9 bases from J; bases unmatched to any gene: 7. Germline assignment: CDR1 SEHNR and CDR2 FQNEAQ (reference sequence). The CDR3 is made up of 15 amino acids. DNA for the CDR3: TGTGCCAGCAGCCTAACTAGCGGGGGGGCCAGTGAGCAGTTCTTC. This codes for CASSLTSGGASEQFF. Full variable domain (rest looked up from reference TRBV7-9 and TRBJ2-1): DTGVSQNPRHKITKRGQNVTFRCDPISEHNRLYWYRQTLGQGPEFLTYFQNEAQLEKSRLLSDRFSAERPKGSFSTLEIQRTEQGDSAMYLCASSLTSGGASEQFFGPGTRLTVL.

This chain connects TRBV4-1 to TRBJ2-1; 8 bases are shared with TRBD2. This CDR3 has 15 amino acids. V trimming: 8 bases; J trimming: 4 bases; junction bases outside the gene matches: 10. Germline values: CDR1 MGHRA, CDR2 YSYEKL. The CDR3 protein is CASAPRLAFYNEQFF. DNA for the CDR3: TGCGCCAGCGCCCCTCGACTAGCGTTTTACAATGAGCAGTTCTTC.

V gene TRBV28 combines with J gene TRBJ1-2, with D possibly TRBD1 on 5 matching bases. The CDR3 runs to 14 residues. V dropped 4 bases and J dropped 10 bases, with 19 bases sitting between them. Per germline, CDR1 MDHEN and CDR2 SYDVKM. The CDR3 bases are TGTGCCAGCAGTTCCCCCTCGACAGTAGGTGTCTACACCTTC. Its protein product is CASSSPSTVGVYTF.

The V and J genes are TRBV28 and TRBJ1-2; maybe TRBD1 (5 bases). Trimming stripped 3 bases from V and 4 bases from J, with 12 bases between. The germline V gene has CDR1 MDHEN and CDR2 SYDVKM. CDR3 size: 14 residues. CDR3 amino acids: CASSLIGQGYGYTF. In DNA, the CDR3 is TGTGCCAGCAGTTTGATAGGGCAGGGCTATGGCTACACCTTC.

The CDR3 region has the DNA TGTGCCTGGAGTGGAAACAGGGCGAGTCAGCCCCAGCATTTT. As protein: CAWSGNRASQPQHF. This chain uses TRBV30 with TRBJ1-5, with TRBD1 as a possible D gene (6 bases). V lost 1 base, J lost 6 bases, and 13 bases lay in between. This CDR3 is 14 amino acids long. Germline CDR1 is GTSNPN and CDR2 is SVGIG (reference sequence).

In this sample, this clone turned up a few times. The chain combines TRBV28 with TRBJ2-1; 7 nucleotides line up with TRBD2. This CDR3 contains 16 residues. V was pared by 3 bases and J by 3 bases, with 8 bases of the junction left unmatched. Per the germline V gene, CDR1 is MDHEN and CDR2 is SYDVKM. The CDR3 bases are TGTGCCAGCAGTTTCCTAGGGACTACGAGCTACAATGAGCAGTTCTTC. The encoded protein is CASSFLGTTSYNEQFF.

This clone showed up just a few times. The V and J genes are TRBV9 and TRBJ2-5; D not certain. V lost 5 bases, J lost 5 bases, and 16 bases lay in between. CDR1 is SGDLS, CDR2 YYNGEE, per germline. This CDR3 region has 14 residues. The CDR3 DNA follows: TGTGCCAGCAGTGAGGCCGGGTCGGCGGAGACCCAGTACTTC. It translates to CASSEAGSAETQYF.

This rearrangement joins TRBV6-5 to TRBJ2-7; maybe TRBD1 (6 bases). V was clipped by 6 bases and J by 1 base, with 10 bases between them. The CDR3 is made up of 13 amino acids. Germline V gene data show CDR1 as MNHEY and CDR2 as SVGAGI. The CDR3 sequence is CASSRDNSYEQYF. DNA of the CDR3: TGTGCCAGCAGCCGGGACAATTCCTACGAGCAGTACTTC.

The rearrangement uses TRBV7-2 and TRBJ2-7, with 9 bases aligning to TRBD1. The germline V gene encodes CDR1 SGHTA and CDR2 FQGNSA. The CDR3 covers 15 residues. The J segment lost 6 bases and the V segment lost 5 bases, leaving 11 bases of the junction unmatched. This CDR3 is CASSRTGTGNSEQYF. The CDR3 DNA reads as TGTGCCAGCAGCCGAACCGGGACAGGGAACAGCGAGCAGTACTTC.

The rearrangement joins TRBV21-1 to TRBJ1-2. TRBV21-1 is tagged as a pseudogene. There are 11 residues in the CDR3. The CDR3 is CASSKGEGYTF. In nucleotides, the CDR3 is TGTGCCAGCAGCAAAGGAGAAGGCTACACCTTC.

The table lists this clone with a few counts. The gene calls are TRBV18 and TRBJ2-5; a weak D match, TRBD1 (6 bases). The V end lost 2 bases, the J end lost 0 bases, and 7 bases lay between the germline ends. The germline V gene encodes CDR1 KGHSH and CDR2 LQKENI. This CDR3 has 14 amino acids. CDR3 sequence (DNA): TGTGCCAGCTCACCAAGGACAGACCAAGAGACCCAGTACTTC. Its protein product is CASSPRTDQETQYF.

The chain uses TRBV2 and TRBJ1-1, with D maybe TRBD1 (6 bases). Deletions cut 7 bases from V and 0 bases from J, with 12 bases between. Per the germline V gene, CDR1 is SNHLY and CDR2 is FYNNEI. The CDR3 has 14 residues. The CDR3: CASTGDTLNTEAFF. The CDR3 DNA follows: TGTGCCAGCACTGGGGACACTTTGAACACTGAAGCTTTCTTT.

The V call is TRBV7-2, the J call TRBJ2-1; D is uncertain. Germline V gene sequence: CDR1 SGHTA, CDR2 FQGNSA. Trimming pared 4 bases from V and 8 bases from J, leaving 18 bases between. CDR3 length: 15 amino acids. This CDR3 reads CASSSTPGLIHEQFF. The CDR3 region has the DNA TGTGCCAGCAGCTCTACACCGGGTCTGATCCATGAGCAGTTCTTC.